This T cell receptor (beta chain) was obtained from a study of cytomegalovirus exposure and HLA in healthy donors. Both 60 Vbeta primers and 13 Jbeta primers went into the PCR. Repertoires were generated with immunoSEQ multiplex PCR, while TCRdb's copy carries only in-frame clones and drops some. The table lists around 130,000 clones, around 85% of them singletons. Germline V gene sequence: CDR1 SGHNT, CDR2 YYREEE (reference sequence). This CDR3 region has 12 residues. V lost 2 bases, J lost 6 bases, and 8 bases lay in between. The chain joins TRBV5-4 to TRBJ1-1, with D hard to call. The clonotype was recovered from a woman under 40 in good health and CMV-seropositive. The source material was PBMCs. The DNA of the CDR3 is TGTGCCAGCAGCTTATCAGGTGCTGAAGCTTTCTTT. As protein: CASSLSGAEAFF.